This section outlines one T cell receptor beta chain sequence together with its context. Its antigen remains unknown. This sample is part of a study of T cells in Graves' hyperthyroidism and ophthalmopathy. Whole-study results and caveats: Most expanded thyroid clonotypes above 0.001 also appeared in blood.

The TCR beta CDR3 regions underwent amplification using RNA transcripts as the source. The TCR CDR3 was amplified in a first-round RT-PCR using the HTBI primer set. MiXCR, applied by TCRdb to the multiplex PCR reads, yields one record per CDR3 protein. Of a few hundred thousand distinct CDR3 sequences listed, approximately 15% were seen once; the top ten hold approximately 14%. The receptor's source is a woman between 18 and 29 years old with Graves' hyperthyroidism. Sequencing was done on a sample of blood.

CDR3 in amino acids: CASSEQGDRRYAEAFF. CDR3 sequence (DNA): TGTGCCAGCAGTGAGCAGGGGGACAGGAGATACGCTGAAGCTTTCTTT. V usage is TRBV6-1 and J usage is TRBJ1-1, with 8 nucleotides matching TRBD1. The J segment lost 6 bases and the V segment lost 3 bases, leaving 12 bases of the junction unmatched. The length of the CDR3 is 16 residues. Germline V CDR1 and CDR2: MNHNS, SASEGT.